The clone carrying this TCR beta chain rates as medium-sized (0.01 to 0.1%). What it recognizes is unknown. Time point of the sample: sample taken at primary tumor resection. Whole RNA from tumor, nontumor lung or frozen PBMC was sequenced unsorted. TCRdb fed the 5' RACE reads into MiXCR, producing one record per CDR3 protein. The sample includes just under 1,500 distinct CDR3 sequences, roughly 8.2% of them seen just once. The entry originates in a study of spatial heterogeneity in lung cancer. Whole-study context: Alpha-chain sequences were consistently detected less often than beta-chain sequences. For the average unique TCR and UMI combination, more than nine occurrences appeared in raw reads.

Findings and limits, study-wide: Expanded alpha and beta TCR counts within tumors tracked tumor mutation counts. The estimate shows that only about 6.6% of tumor T cells were covered for alpha and around 14% for beta chains.

CDR3 length equals 14 residues. Germline values: CDR1 GTSNPN, CDR2 SVGIG (reference sequence). The junction had 7 bases not matched to a gene; V was cut back by 2 bases and J by 7 bases. V usage is TRBV30 and J usage is TRBJ1-5; 8 bases align to TRBD1. Sequenced here: lung tumor tissue, sampled at surgery. The clonotype was recovered from a male donor with early-stage non-small cell lung cancer. The CDR3 DNA sequence: TGTGCCTGGAGTATGACAGGGGCTTTCCAGCCCCAGCATTTT. Translated: CAWSMTGAFQPQHF.